This TCR beta chain derives from a study of cytomegalovirus exposure and HLA in healthy donors. For this clone: Its antigen is still unknown.

The PCR employed 60 Vbeta primers together with 13 Jbeta primers. Produced via immunoSEQ multiplex PCR; TCRdb's table is partial and in-frame only. The sample contains some 130,000 clones, around 77% of which appear only once. Study-wide results and caveats: Common viral pathogens were later found to be apparently linked to several of the most significant clusters. It is likely that the observed cluster of highly shared sequence variants was a sequencing artifact.

The germline V gene encodes CDR1 MNHEY and CDR2 SVGAGI. This CDR3 comprises 16 residues. The V and J ends lost 0 bases and 4 bases respectively, with 15 bases between them. The specimen sequenced was PBMCs. This clonotype originated in a middle-aged man in good health and CMV-seronegative. This chain links TRBV6-5 with TRBJ1-2; TRBD1 is a possible D gene (6 bases). In nucleotides, the CDR3 is TGTGCCAGCAGTTACTCGGCAGGGGACCTCATCTATGGCTACACCTTC. Its translation: CASSYSAGDLIYGYTF.